This T cell receptor beta chain was sequenced during a study of blood T cell repertoires in COVID-19. Study in general: Sites in the United States, Italy and Spain provided acute and convalescent COVID-19 samples. T cells, B-cell-depleted T cells, or PBMCs supplied cDNA or gDNA.

Per the germline V gene, CDR1 is ENHRY and CDR2 is SYGVKD. The V end lost 5 bases, the J end lost 0 bases, and 13 bases lay between the germline ends. This CDR3 region has 15 residues. Study processing details: The assay estimated nucleated cells by amplifying reference gene primers. The repertoire was sequenced with immunoSEQ multiplex PCR; TCRdb's copy has only in-frame clones and lacks some. V and J calls and clone size are as listed in that table; D and trimming were resolved from the DNA. The data contain around 370,000 clones, 90% of them singletons. The gene calls are TRBV10-3 and TRBJ1-1, with D possibly matching TRBD1 (5 bases). The TCR was taken from a man younger than 30 with active or convalescent COVID-19. The specimen was peripheral blood. The CDR3 DNA reads as TGTGCCATCAGTCCGGGGGGGGGAATGAACACTGAAGCTTTCTTT. It yields the protein CAISPGGGMNTEAFF.